This TCR beta chain is drawn from a study of blood T cells in healthy people across ages. Study-level findings and limits: Long-lived and aged donors differed, with more naive CD4+ cells and higher diversity in the long-lived.

Germline values: CDR1 SGHTA, CDR2 FQGNSA. This CDR3 spans 16 amino acids. Trimming cost V 5 bases and J 1 base; bases outside gene matches: 6. This clonotype appeared a few times. Its antigen is unidentified. A second 7 to 11 cycle PCR used barcoded and J-beta primers. One entry per CDR3 protein, called by TCRdb with MiXCR from the 5' RACE reads. The repertoire consists of 270,000 or so distinct CDR3 sequences, with roughly 26% occurring once and the leading ten covering 25% to 35%. The chain joins TRBV7-2 to TRBJ2-2; TRBD2 aligns across 8 bases. This TCR came from a woman aged 65 to 85 in good health. The sequenced material came from blood. The CDR3 reads CASSLGLVQNTGELFF. DNA of the CDR3: TGTGCCAGCAGCCTGGGACTAGTGCAGAACACCGGGGAGCTGTTTTTT.